The 7 T cell receptor beta chains listed next were all sequenced from one sample in a study of T cell responses to AZD1222 COVID-19 vaccine. Repertoires were generated with immunoSEQ multiplex PCR, while TCRdb's copy carries only in-frame clones and drops some. The table lists roughly 150,000 clones, just over 90% of them singletons, with about 1.7% in the top ten. The sequencing here drew on peripheral blood, taken on day 0 of AZD1222 vaccination. The origin of the receptors is an adult in good health.

The chain uses TRBV27 and TRBJ2-5; possible D gene TRBD2, 5 bases. The CDR3 loop spans 16 amino acids. The ends were cut back, 4 bases at V and 5 bases at J, with 20 bases in the middle. Germline V CDR1 and CDR2: MNHEY, SMNVEV (reference sequence). The CDR3 sequence is CASSSTPPGSWETQYF. The CDR3 DNA is TGTGCCAGCAGTTCAACCCCACCGGGGTCGTGGGAGACCCAGTACTTC.

J is TRBJ2-7 and V is TRBV6-5; TRBD2 matches at 8 bases. CDR3 length: 13 residues. The V segment lost 10 bases and the J segment 7 bases; nucleotides outside the gene matches: 12. Germline CDR1 reads MNHEY; CDR2 reads SVGAGI. CDR3 nucleotides: TGTGCCACCCGGCCGGCAGCGGGAGCGGAGCAGTACTTC. This gives the protein CATRPAAGAEQYF.

This clone occurred once. At one boundary the junction diverges from the germline segment, which might be a read error. J is TRBJ1-6 and V is TRBV27; no clear D gene. The CDR3 has 13 amino acids. The germline V gene has CDR1 MNHEY and CDR2 SMNVEV (reference sequence). CDR3 in DNA: TGTGCCAGCAGTTACCATATAAAAGGACCCCCTACCTTT. Its protein is CASSYHIKGPPTF.

The chain carries TRBV5-1 and TRBJ2-3; 7 bases line up with TRBD2. Germline V gives CDR1 SGHRS, CDR2 YFSETQ. The CDR3 sequence is 17 residues long. Trimming at V came to 3 bases and at J to 1 base, leaving 11 bases not matched to a gene. CDR3 residues: CASSYKISGIGTDTQYF. DNA of the CDR3: TGCGCCAGCAGCTATAAAATAAGCGGGATAGGCACAGATACGCAGTATTTT. Filled out from reference TRBV5-1 and TRBJ2-3, the complete variable domain reads KAGVTQTPRYLIKTRGQQVTLSCSPISGHRSVSWYQQTPGQGLQFLFEYFSETQRNKGNFPGRFSGRQFSNSRSEMNVSTLELGDSALYLCASSYKISGIGTDTQYFGPGTRLTVL.

The chain employs TRBV28 and TRBJ1-5; TRBD1 agrees at 7 bases. The trim removed 1 base at V and 7 bases at J, leaving 7 bases unmatched. CDR3 length: 15 amino acids. Germline loops: CDR1 MDHEN, CDR2 SYDVKM. Written as DNA, the CDR3 is TGTGCCAGCAGTTTATCCCAACAGGGGCGCCAGCCCCAGCATTTT. It translates to CASSLSQQGRQPQHF.

In its sample, this clone was seen a few times. This chain links TRBV10-1 with TRBJ2-7, with D hard to call. The CDR3 loop spans 12 amino acids. Germline V gene data show CDR1 as WNHNN and CDR2 as SYGVQD (reference sequence). Trimming took 2 bases from V and 6 from J, leaving 8 bases between them. The CDR3 protein is CASSEGVLEQYF. The CDR3 region has the DNA TGCGCCAGCAGTGAGGGTGTCCTCGAGCAGTACTTC.

This clone was picked up a small number of times. The chain couples TRBV28 to TRBJ1-4, with 9 bases lining up with TRBD1. This CDR3 spans 15 amino acids. The germline CDR1 and CDR2 sequences are MDHEN and SYDVKM. With V trimmed by 10 bases and J by 3 bases, 9 bases remained unmatched. The CDR3: CAIAQGAWSNEKLFF. CDR3 coding DNA: TGTGCCATCGCACAGGGGGCCTGGTCTAATGAAAAACTGTTTTTT.